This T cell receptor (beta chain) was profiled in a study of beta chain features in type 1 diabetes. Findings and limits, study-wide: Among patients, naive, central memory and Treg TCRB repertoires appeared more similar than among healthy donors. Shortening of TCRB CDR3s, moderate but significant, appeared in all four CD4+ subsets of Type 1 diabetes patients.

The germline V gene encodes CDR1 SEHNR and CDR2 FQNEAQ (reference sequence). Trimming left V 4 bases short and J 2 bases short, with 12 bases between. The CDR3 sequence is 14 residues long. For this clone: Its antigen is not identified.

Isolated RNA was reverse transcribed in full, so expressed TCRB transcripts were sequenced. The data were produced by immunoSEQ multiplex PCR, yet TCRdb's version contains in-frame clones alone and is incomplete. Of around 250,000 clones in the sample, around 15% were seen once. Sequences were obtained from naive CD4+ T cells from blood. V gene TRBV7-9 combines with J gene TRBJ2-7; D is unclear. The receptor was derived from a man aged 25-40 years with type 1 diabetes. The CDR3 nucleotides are TGTGCCAGCAGCTCTGAATTCAGAACCTACGAGCAGTACTTC. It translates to CASSSEFRTYEQYF.